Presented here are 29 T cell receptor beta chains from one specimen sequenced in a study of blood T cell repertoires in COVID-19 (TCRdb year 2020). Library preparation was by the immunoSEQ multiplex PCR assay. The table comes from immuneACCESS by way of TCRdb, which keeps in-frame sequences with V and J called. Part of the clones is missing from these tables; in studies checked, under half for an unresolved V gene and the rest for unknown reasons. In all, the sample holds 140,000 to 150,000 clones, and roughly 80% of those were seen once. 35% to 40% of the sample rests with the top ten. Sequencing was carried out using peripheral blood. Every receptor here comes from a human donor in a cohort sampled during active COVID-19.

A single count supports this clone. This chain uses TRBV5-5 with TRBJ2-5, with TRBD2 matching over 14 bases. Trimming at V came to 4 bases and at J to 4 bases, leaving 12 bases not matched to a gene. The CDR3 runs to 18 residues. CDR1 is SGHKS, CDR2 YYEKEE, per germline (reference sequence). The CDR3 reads CASSLSGTSGGSRETQYF. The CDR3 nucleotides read TGTGCCAGCAGCCTCTCCGGGACTAGCGGGGGTAGCCGAGAGACCCAGTACTTC.

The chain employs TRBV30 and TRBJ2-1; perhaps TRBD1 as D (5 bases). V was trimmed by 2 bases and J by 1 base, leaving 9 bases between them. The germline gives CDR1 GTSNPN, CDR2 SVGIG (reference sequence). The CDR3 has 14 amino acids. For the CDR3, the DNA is TGTGCCTGGAGTTCCAGGGCGTCCTACAATGAGCAGTTCTTC. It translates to CAWSSRASYNEQFF.

In DNA form, the CDR3 reads TGTGCCAGCACCCCCGGCGGCTTCCCGGGCTACACCTTC. Translation gives CASTPGGFPGYTF. This sequence joins TRBV7-8 and TRBJ1-2; D is ambiguous. The CDR3 totals 13 residues. The V end lost 7 bases, the J end lost 8 bases, and 17 bases lay between the germline ends. Looked up from germline, CDR1 is SGHVS and CDR2 is FQNEAQ.

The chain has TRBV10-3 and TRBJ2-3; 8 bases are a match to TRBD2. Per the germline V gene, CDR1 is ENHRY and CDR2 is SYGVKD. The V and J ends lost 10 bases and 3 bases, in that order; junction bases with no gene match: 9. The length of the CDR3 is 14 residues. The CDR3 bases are TGTGCCACCCGGGAGGGGGTAGAGACAGATACGCAGTATTTT. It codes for CATREGVETDTQYF.

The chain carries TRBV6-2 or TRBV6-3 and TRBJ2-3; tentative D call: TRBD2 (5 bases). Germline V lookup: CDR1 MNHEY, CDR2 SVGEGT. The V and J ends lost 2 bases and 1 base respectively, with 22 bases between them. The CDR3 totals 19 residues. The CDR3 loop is CASSYPTRDQEAGTDTQYF. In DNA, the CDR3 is TGTGCCAGCAGTTACCCTACCCGCGATCAGGAGGCCGGCACAGATACGCAGTATTTT.

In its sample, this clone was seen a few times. CDR3 loop: CASGTGGYHEQYF. In DNA form, the CDR3 reads TGCGCCAGCGGGACAGGGGGCTACCACGAGCAGTACTTC. The chain joins TRBV5-1 to TRBJ2-7; 12 bases are a match to TRBD1. Per the germline V gene, CDR1 is SGHRS and CDR2 is YFSETQ. The CDR3 contains 13 residues. V gave up 7 bases and J gave up 5 bases; unmatched junction bases: 4.

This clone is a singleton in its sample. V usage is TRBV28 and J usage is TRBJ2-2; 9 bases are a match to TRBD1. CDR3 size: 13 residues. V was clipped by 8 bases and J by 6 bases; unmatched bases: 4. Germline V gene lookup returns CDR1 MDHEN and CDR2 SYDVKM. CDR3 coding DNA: TGTGCCAGCTTATGGACAGGGGCCGGGGAGCTGTTTTTT. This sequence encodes CASLWTGAGELFF.

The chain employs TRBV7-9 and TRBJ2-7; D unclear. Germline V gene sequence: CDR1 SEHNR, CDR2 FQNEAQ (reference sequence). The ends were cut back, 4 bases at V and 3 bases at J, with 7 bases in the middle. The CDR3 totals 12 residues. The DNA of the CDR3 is TGTGCCAGCAGCTCTAGAGGCTACGAGCAGTACTTC. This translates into CASSSRGYEQYF.

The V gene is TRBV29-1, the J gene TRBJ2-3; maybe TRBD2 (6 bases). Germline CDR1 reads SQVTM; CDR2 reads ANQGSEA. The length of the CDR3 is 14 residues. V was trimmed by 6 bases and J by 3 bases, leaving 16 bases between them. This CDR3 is CSVSHGGITDTQYF. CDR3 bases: TGCAGCGTCTCGCACGGGGGAATAACAGATACGCAGTATTTT.

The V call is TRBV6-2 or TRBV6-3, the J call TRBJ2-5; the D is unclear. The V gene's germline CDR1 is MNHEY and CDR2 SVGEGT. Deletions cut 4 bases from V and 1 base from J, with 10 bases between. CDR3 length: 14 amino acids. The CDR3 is CASSWWSVQETQYF. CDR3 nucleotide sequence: TGTGCCAGCAGTTGGTGGAGCGTCCAAGAGACCCAGTACTTC.

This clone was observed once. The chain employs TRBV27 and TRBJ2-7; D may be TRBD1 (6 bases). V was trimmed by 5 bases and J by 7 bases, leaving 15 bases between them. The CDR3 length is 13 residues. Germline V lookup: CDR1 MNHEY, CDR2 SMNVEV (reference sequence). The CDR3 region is CASSPTGFREQYF. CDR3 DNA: TGTGCCAGCAGTCCAACAGGGTTCCGGGAGCAGTACTTC.

As DNA, the CDR3 is TGTGCCAGCAGCAAACAGGGAAATCAGCCCCAGCATTTT. Protein: CASSKQGNQPQHF. V usage is TRBV11-3 and J usage is TRBJ1-5, with D perhaps matching TRBD1 (6 bases). Germline V gene sequence: CDR1 SGHNT, CDR2 YENEEA. The CDR3 is 13 residues long. Deletions cut 5 bases from V and 4 bases from J, with 9 bases between.

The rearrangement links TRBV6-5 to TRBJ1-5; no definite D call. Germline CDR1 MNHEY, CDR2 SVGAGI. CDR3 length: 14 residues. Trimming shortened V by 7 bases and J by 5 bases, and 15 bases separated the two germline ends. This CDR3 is CASKPVEGHQPQHF. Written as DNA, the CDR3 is TGTGCCAGCAAGCCCGTGGAGGGCCATCAGCCCCAGCATTTT.

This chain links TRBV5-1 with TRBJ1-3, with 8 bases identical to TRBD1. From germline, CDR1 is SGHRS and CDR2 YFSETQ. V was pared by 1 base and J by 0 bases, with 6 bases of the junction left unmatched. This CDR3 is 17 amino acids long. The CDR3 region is CASSLKGTGYSGNTIYF. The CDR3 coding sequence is TGCGCCAGCAGCTTGAAGGGGACAGGCTACTCTGGAAACACCATATATTTT.

Here the CDR3 reads CASRRPGPEVHEQYF. DNA of the CDR3: TGTGCCAGCCGTAGACCGGGCCCGGAGGTCCACGAGCAGTACTTC. The J gene is TRBJ2-7, the V gene TRBV6-5; a weak D match, TRBD2 (5 bases). Between the trimmed V and J ends, which lost 8 bases and 5 bases, there was a span of 22 bases. From germline, CDR1 is MNHEY and CDR2 SVGAGI. The CDR3 covers 15 residues.

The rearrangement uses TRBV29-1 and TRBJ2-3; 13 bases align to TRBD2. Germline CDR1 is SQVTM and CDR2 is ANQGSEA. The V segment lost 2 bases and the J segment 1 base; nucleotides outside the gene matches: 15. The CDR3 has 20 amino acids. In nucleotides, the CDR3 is TGCAGCGTTGAAAGGGGCCAGACTAGCGGGGGGTTGAGGGGCACAGATACGCAGTATTTT. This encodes CSVERGQTSGGLRGTDTQYF.

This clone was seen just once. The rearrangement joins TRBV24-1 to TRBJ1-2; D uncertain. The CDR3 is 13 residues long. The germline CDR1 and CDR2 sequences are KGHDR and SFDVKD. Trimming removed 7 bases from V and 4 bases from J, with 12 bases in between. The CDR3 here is CATRMTGSYGYTF. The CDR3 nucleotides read TGTGCCACCAGGATGACGGGGAGCTATGGCTACACCTTC.

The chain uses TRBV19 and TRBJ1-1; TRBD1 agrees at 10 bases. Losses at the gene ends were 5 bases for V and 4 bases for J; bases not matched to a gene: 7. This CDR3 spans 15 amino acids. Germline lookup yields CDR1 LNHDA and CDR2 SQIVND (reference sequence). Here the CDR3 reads CASSSRGTGATEAFF. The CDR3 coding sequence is TGTGCCAGTAGTTCCAGGGGGACAGGGGCCACTGAAGCTTTCTTT.

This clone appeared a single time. In DNA, the CDR3 is TGTGCCATCAGTGAGTCGAATTCAGGGAAAGAGACCCAGTACTTC. This codes for CAISESNSGKETQYF. V gene TRBV10-3 combines with J gene TRBJ2-5; tentative D call: TRBD1 (5 bases). The CDR3 loop spans 15 amino acids. V was trimmed by 0 bases and J by 3 bases, leaving 11 bases between them. The germline V gene encodes CDR1 ENHRY and CDR2 SYGVKD.

The CDR3 coding sequence is TGTGCCAGCAGTCTAGCGGGGGACACCGGGGAGCTGTTTTTT. Protein: CASSLAGDTGELFF. This chain uses TRBV6-4 with TRBJ2-2; 10 positions match TRBD2. The CDR3 spans 14 residues. J lost 3 bases, V lost 5 bases, and 0 bases had no gene match. CDR1 and CDR2 from the germline V gene are MRHNA and SNTAGT.

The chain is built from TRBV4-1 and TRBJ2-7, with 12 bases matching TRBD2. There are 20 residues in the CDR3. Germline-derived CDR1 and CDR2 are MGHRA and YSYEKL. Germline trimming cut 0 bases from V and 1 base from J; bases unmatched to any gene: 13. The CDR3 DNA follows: TGCGCCAGCAGCCAAGATTGGCTAGCGGGGGGGACCCCTACGTCCTACGAGCAGTACTTC. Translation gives CASSQDWLAGGTPTSYEQYF.

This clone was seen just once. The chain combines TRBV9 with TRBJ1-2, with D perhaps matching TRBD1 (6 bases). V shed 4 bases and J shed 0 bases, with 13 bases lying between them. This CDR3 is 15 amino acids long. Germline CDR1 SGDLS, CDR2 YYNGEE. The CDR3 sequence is CASSPRDIANYGYTF. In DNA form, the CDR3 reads TGTGCCAGCAGCCCCCGGGACATTGCTAACTATGGCTACACCTTC.

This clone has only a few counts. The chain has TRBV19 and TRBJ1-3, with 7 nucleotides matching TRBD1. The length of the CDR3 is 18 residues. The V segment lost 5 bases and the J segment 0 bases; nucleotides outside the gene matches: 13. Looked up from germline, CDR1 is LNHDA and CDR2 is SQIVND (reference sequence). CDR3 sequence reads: CASSQTRTGSSSGNTIYF. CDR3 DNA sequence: TGTGCCAGTAGTCAAACGCGGACAGGCTCTAGCTCTGGAAACACCATATATTTT.

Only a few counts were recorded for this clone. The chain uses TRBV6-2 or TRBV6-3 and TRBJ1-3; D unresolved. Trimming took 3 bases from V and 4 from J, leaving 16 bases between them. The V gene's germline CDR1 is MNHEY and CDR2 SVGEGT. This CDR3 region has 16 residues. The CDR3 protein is CASSYSGNGIGNTIYF. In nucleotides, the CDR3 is TGTGCCAGCAGTTATTCGGGAAACGGCATCGGAAACACCATATATTTT.

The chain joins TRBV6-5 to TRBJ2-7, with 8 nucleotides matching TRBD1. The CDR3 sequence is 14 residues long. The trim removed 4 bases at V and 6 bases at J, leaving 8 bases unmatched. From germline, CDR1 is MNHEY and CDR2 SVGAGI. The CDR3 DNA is TGTGCCAGCAGTTCCGGGACAGGCCGGTCCGAGCAGTACTTC. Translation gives CASSSGTGRSEQYF.

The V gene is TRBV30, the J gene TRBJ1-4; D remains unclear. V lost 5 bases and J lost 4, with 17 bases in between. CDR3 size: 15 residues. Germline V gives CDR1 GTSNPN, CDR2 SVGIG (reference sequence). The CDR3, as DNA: TGTGCCTGGGGCCCCCCCGGCAGGCTTAATGAAAAACTGTTTTTT. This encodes CAWGPPGRLNEKLFF.

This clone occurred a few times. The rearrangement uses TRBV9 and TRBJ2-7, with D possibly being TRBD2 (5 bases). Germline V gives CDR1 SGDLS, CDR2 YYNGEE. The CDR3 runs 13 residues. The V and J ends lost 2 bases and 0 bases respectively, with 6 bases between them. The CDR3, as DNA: TGTGCCAGCAGCGTGGGAGACTCCTACGAGCAGTACTTC. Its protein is CASSVGDSYEQYF. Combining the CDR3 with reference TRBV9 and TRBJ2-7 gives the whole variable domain DSGVTQTPKHLITATGQRVTLRCSPRSGDLSVYWYQQSLDQGLQFLIQYYNGEERAKGNILERFSAQQFPDLHSELNLSSLELGDSALYFCASSVGDSYEQYFGPGTRLTVT.

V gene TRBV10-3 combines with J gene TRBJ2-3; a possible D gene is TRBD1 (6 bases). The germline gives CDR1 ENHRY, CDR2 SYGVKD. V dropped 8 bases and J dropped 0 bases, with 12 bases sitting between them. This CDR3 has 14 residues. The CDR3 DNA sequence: TGTGCCATCCGGACAGCTACTAGCACAGATACGCAGTATTTT. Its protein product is CAIRTATSTDTQYF.

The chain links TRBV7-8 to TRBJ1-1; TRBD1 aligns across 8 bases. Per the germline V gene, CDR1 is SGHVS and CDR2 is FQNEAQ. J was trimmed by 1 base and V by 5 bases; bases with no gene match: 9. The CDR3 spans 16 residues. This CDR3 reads CASSIDRGSSNTEAFF. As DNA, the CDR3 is TGTGCCAGCAGCATTGACAGGGGATCATCGAACACTGAAGCTTTCTTT. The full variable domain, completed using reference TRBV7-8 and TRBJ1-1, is GAGVSQSPRYKVAKRGQDVALRCDPISGHVSLFWYQQALGQGPEFLTYFQNEAQLDKSGLPSDRFFAERPEGSVSTLKIQRTQQEDSAVYLCASSIDRGSSNTEAFFGQGTRLTVV.